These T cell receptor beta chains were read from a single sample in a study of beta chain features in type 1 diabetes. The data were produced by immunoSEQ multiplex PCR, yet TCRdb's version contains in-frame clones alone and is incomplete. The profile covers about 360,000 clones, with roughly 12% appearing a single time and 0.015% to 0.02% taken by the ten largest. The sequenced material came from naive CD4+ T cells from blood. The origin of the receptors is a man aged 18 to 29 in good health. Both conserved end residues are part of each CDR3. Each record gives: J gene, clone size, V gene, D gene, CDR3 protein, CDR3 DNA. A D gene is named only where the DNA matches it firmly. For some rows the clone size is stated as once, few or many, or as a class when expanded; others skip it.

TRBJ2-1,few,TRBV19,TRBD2,CASRSGTMNNEQFF,TGTGCCAGTAGATCCGGGACTATGAACAATGAGCAGTTCTTC
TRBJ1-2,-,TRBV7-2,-,CASSVTKEDYGYTF,TGTGCCAGCAGCGTAACTAAGGAAGACTATGGCTACACCTTC
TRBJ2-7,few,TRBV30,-,CAWSERLKIGQLKDYEQYF,TGTGCCTGGAGTGAACGACTTAAAATCGGACAGCTCAAAGACTACGAGCAGTACTTC
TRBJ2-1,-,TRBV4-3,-,CASSQGVGSYNEQFF,TGCGCCAGCAGCCAAGGTGTCGGCTCCTACAATGAGCAGTTCTTC
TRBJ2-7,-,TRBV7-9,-,CASSLRGYEQYF,TGTGCCAGCAGTCTCAGGGGCTACGAGCAGTACTTC
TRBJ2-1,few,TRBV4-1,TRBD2,CASSQVGLAGEQFF,TGCGCCAGCAGCCAAGTGGGACTAGCGGGTGAGCAGTTCTTC
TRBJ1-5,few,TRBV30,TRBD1,CAWSEPAGTVGNQPQHF,TGTGCCTGGAGCGAACCCGCTGGGACAGTCGGCAATCAGCCCCAGCATTTT
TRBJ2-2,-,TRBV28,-,CASRIRQLLGELFF,TGTGCCAGCAGAATACGACAGCTACTCGGGGAGCTGTTTTTT
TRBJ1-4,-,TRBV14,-,CASSQWTGEKLFF,TGTGCCAGCAGCCAGTGGACGGGGGAAAAACTGTTTTTT
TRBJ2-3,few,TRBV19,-,CASSIGRRPDTQYF,TGTGCCAGTAGTATAGGTCGCAGGCCAGATACGCAGTATTTT
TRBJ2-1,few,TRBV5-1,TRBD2,CASSLAVAGGYNEQFF,TGCGCCAGCAGCTTGGCCGTAGCGGGAGGATACAATGAGCAGTTCTTC
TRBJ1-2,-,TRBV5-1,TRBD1,CASSLWTGNYGYTF,TGCGCCAGCAGCTTGTGGACAGGGAACTATGGCTACACCTTC
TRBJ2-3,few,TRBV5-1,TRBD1,CASSWGDRGVTDTQYF,TGCGCCAGCAGCTGGGGAGACAGGGGAGTCACAGATACGCAGTATTTT
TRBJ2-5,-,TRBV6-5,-,CASSYGLPTGQETQYF,TGTGCCAGCAGTTATGGACTCCCCACGGGTCAAGAGACCCAGTACTTC
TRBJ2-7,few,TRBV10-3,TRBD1,CAIIDTRTGQTYEQYF,TGTGCCATCATTGACACTCGGACAGGGCAAACCTACGAGCAGTACTTC
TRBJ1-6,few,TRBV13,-,CASKFRGNSPLHF,TGTGCCAGCAAGTTTCGGGGAAATTCACCCCTCCACTTT
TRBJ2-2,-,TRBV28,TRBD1,CASRLPGQGALGELFF,TGTGCCAGCAGACTACCGGGACAGGGGGCGTTAGGGGAGCTGTTTTTT
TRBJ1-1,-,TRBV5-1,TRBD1,CASSKDRAPTEAFF,TGCGCCAGCAGCAAGGACAGGGCTCCCACTGAAGCTTTCTTT
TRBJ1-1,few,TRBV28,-,CASRDTRAFF,TGTGCCAGCAGGGACACCAGAGCTTTCTTT
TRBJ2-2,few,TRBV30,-,CAWRQQVLTGELFF,TGTGCCTGGAGGCAACAGGTCTTAACCGGGGAGCTGTTTTTT
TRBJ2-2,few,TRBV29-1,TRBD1,CSADRGQNTGELFF,TGCAGCGCCGACAGGGGACAGAACACCGGGGAGCTGTTTTTT
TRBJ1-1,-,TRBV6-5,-,CASEGTPNTEAFF,TGTGCCAGCGAAGGGACACCCAACACTGAAGCTTTCTTT
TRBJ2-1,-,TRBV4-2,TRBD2,CASSQDLTLAGGNEQFF,TGTGCCAGCAGCCAAGATTTAACCCTAGCGGGAGGCAATGAGCAGTTCTTC
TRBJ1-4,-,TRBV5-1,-,CASCLGPTSNEKLFF,TGCGCCAGCTGCTTGGGCCCGACTTCTAATGAAAAACTGTTTTTT
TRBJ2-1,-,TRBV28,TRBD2,CASRTGTSGVNEQFF,TGTGCCAGCAGAACCGGGACTAGCGGGGTGAATGAGCAGTTCTTC
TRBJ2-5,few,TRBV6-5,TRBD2,CASSFTSGRETQYF,TGTGCCAGCAGCTTCACTAGCGGGAGAGAGACCCAGTACTTC
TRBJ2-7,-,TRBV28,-,CASSFGGRPPYEQYF,TGTGCCAGCAGTTTTGGGGGGAGACCTCCCTACGAGCAGTACTTC
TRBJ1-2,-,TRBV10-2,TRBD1,CASREDRETNYGYTF,TGCGCCAGCAGAGAGGACAGGGAAACTAACTATGGCTACACCTTC
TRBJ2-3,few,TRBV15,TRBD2,CATSRLAGTDTQYF,TGTGCCACCAGCAGACTAGCGGGGACAGATACGCAGTATTTT
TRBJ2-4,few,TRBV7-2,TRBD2,CASSPWLAGGETIQYF,TGTGCCAGCAGCCCTTGGCTGGCGGGGGGTGAGACAATTCAGTACTTC
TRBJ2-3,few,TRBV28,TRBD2,CASSTSDTDTQYF,TGTGCCAGCAGTACTAGCGACACAGATACGCAGTATTTT
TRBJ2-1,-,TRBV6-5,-,CASSYQSKYNEQFF,TGTGCCAGCAGTTACCAGTCAAAATACAATGAGCAGTTCTTC
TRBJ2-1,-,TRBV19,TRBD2,CASTQTSGRAHFYNEQFF,TGTGCCAGTACCCAGACTAGCGGGAGGGCACATTTTTACAATGAGCAGTTCTTC
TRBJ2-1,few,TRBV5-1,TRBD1,CASSAGQGTDEQFF,TGCGCCAGCAGCGCGGGACAGGGGACCGATGAGCAGTTCTTC
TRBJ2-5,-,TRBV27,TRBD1,CASSSLGQGEETQYF,TGTGCCAGCAGTTCCCTGGGACAGGGTGAAGAGACCCAGTACTTC
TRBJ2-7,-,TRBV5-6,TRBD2,CASSGTSGNSYEQYF,TGTGCCAGCAGCGGAACTAGCGGGAACTCCTACGAGCAGTACTTC
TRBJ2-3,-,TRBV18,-,CASSPGSSVPTDTQYF,TGTGCCAGCTCACCAGGGAGCTCGGTCCCCACAGATACGCAGTATTTT
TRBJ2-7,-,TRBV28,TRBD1,CASWDRSYEQYF,TGTGCCAGCTGGGACAGGAGCTACGAGCAGTACTTC
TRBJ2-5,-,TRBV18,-,CASSPIQGPRETQYF,TGTGCCAGCTCACCAATACAGGGCCCAAGAGAGACCCAGTACTTC
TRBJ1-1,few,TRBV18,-,CASSPRTDTEAFF,TGTGCCAGCTCTCCTCGGACAGACACTGAAGCTTTCTTT
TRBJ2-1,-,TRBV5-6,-,CASSLGRAGNEQFF,TGTGCCAGCAGCTTGGGCAGGGCTGGCAATGAGCAGTTCTTC
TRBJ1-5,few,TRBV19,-,CASSDRILQPQHF,TGTGCCAGTTCCGACAGAATCCTTCAGCCCCAGCATTTT
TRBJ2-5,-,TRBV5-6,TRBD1,CASSGAGGETQYF,TGTGCCAGCAGCGGGGCAGGGGGAGAGACCCAGTACTTC
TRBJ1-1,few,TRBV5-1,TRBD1,CASAGQGGTEAFF,TGCGCCAGCGCAGGACAGGGGGGGACTGAAGCTTTCTTT
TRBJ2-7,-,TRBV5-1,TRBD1,CASTPQVGGENEQYF,TGCGCCAGCACCCCTCAGGTAGGGGGCGAGAACGAGCAGTACTTC
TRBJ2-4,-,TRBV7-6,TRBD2,CASSLVGGNVKNIQYF,TGTGCCAGCAGCTTAGTGGGGGGGAACGTCAAAAACATTCAGTACTTC
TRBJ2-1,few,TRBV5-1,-,CASSLPGDEQFF,TGCGCCAGCAGCCTGCCGGGAGATGAGCAGTTCTTC
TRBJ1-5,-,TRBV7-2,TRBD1,CASSSARGNQPQHF,TGTGCCAGCAGCTCAGCCAGGGGGAATCAGCCCCAGCATTTT
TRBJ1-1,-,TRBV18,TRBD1,CASSPSTGVTEAFF,TGTGCCAGCTCACCCTCCACAGGGGTGACTGAAGCTTTCTTT
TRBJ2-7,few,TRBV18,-,CASSLANSYEQYF,TGTGCCAGCTCACTGGCCAACTCCTACGAGCAGTACTTC
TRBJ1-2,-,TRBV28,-,CASSLWIGGVRGYTF,TGTGCCAGCAGTTTATGGATAGGGGGGGTACGCGGCTACACCTTC
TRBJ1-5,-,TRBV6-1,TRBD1,CASSLGQGNQPQHF,TGTGCCAGCAGCCTAGGACAGGGCAATCAGCCCCAGCATTTT
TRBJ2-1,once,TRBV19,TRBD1,CASSIGDRGHEQFF,TGTGCCAGTAGTATCGGGGACAGGGGCCATGAGCAGTTCTTC
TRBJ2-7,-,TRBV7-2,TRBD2,CASSLGTTSYEQYF,TGTGCCAGCAGCCTCGGGACTACCTCCTACGAGCAGTACTTC
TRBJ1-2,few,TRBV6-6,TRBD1,CASSGQGAGYGYTF,TGTGCCAGCAGTGGACAGGGGGCGGGCTATGGCTACACCTTC
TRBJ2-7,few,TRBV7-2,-,CASSPRDSPEQYF,TGTGCCAGCAGCCCCAGGGACTCCCCCGAGCAGTACTTC
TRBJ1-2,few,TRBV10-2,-,CASRFYGANYGYTF,TGCGCCAGCAGGTTTTACGGGGCTAACTATGGCTACACCTTC